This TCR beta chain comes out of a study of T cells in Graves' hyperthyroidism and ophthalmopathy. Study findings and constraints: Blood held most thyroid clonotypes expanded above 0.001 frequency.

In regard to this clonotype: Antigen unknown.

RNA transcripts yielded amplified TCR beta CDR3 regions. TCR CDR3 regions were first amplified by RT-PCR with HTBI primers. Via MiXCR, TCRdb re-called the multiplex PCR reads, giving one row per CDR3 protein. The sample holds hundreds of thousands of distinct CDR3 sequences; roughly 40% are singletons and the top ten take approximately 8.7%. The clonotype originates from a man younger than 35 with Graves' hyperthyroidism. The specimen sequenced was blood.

This chain's CDR3 is CASGGLADYTEAFF. In DNA, the CDR3 is TGTGCCAGCGGGGGACTAGCGGACTACACTGAAGCTTTCTTT. The V gene is TRBV2, the J gene TRBJ1-1; tentative D call: TRBD1 (5 bases). CDR1 and CDR2 (germline): SNHLY, FYNNEI. The CDR3 loop spans 14 amino acids. Trimming removed 8 bases from V and 3 bases from J, with 16 bases in between.